The entry below describes one TCR beta chain. What it recognizes is unknown. From the RT-PCR reads, TCRdb called clonotypes with MiXCR, one entry per CDR3 protein. The table shows some 800,000 distinct CDR3 sequences, with about 20% occurring only once. The source of the sample is a study of response to subunit inactivated influenza vaccine. Study outcomes and limitations: Each seasonal flu vaccination may recruit only limited new T cells, authors suggested.

The CDR3 sequence is 12 residues long. Germline V gene sequence: CDR1 DFQATT, CDR2 SNEGSKA (reference sequence). The sequencing used PBMCs from blood, collected around 5 days after vaccination. The genes are TRBV20-1 and TRBJ2-1; 8 positions match TRBD2. The receptor's source is a man aged 45-65 years who received an inactivated influenza vaccine. The CDR3 here is CRMTSAYNEQFF. In nucleotides, the CDR3 is TGCAGGATGACTAGCGCGTACAATGAGCAGTTCTTC.